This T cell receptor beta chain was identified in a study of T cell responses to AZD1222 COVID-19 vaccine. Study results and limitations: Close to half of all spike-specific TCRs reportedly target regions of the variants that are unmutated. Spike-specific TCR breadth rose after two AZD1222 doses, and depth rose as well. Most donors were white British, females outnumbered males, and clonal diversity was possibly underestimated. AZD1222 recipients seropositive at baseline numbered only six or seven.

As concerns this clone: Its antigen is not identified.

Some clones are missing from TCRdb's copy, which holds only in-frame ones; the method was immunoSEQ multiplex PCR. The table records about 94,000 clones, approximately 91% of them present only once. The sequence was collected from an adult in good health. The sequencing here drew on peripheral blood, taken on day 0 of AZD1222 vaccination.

The CDR3 reads CASSDGGTSIAEQFF. The DNA for the CDR3 is TGCGCCAGCAGCGACGGTGGGACCTCCATTGCTGAGCAGTTCTTC. This chain links TRBV5-1 with TRBJ2-1; D could derive from TRBD1 or TRBD2 (5 bases each). Trimming took off 4 bases at V and 9 bases at J, with 20 bases between the two ends. The germline gives CDR1 SGHRS, CDR2 YFSETQ. The CDR3 has 15 residues.